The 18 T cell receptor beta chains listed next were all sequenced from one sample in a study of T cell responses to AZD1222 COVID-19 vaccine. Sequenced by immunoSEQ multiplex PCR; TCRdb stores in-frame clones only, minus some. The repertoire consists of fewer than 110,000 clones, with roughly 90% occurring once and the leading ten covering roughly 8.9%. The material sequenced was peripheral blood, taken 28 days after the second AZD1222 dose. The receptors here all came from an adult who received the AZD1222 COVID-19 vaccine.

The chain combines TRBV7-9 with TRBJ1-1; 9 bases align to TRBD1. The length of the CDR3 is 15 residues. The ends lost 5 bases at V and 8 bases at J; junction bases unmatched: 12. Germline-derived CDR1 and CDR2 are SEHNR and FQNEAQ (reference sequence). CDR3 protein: CASSERDRDPLEAFF. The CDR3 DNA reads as TGTGCCAGCAGCGAAAGGGACAGGGACCCCTTGGAAGCTTTCTTT.

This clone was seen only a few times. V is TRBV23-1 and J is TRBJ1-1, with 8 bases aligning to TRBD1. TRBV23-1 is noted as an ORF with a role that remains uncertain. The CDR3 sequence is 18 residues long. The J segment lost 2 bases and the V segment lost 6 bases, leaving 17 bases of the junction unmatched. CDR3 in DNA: TGCGCCAGCAGCCGCAGACGGGGGACAGGAGACGGAAACACTGAAGCTTTCTTT. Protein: CASSRRRGTGDGNTEAFF.

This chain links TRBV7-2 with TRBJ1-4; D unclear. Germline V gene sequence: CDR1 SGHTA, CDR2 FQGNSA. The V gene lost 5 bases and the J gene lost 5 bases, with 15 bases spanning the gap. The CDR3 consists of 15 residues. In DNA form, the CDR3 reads TGTGCCAGCAGCCCCCGGCGGAGTTCCAATGAAAAACTGTTTTTT. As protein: CASSPRRSSNEKLFF.

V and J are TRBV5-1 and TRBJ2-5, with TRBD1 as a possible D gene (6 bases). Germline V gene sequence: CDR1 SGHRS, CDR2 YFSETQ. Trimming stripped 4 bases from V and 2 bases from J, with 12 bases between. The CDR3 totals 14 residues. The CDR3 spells CASSPGQIQETQYF. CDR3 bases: TGCGCCAGCAGCCCCGGACAGATTCAAGAGACCCAGTACTTC.

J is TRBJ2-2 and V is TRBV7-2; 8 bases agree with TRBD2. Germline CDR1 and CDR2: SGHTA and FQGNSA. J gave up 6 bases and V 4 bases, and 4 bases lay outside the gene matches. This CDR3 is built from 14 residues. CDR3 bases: TGTGCCAGCAGCTCACCGGGACTAGCCGGGGAGCTGTTTTTT. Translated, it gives CASSSPGLAGELFF.

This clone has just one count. The CDR3 region has the DNA TGCAGCGTTGAAGAGGCCCTGAGGGGGGTGGGAGATACGCAGTATTTT. The encoded protein is CSVEEALRGVGDTQYF. The chain joins TRBV29-1 to TRBJ2-3; D is perhaps TRBD1 or TRBD2 (6 bases each). Germline CDR1 is SQVTM and CDR2 is ANQGSEA. CDR3 length: 16 residues. Trimming cost V 0 bases and J 5 bases, with 18 bases left between them.

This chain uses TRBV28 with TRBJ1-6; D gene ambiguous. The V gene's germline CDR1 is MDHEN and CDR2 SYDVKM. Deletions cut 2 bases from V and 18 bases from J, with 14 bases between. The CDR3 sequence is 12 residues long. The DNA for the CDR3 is TGTGCCAGCAGTTTAGGTGGCGCCCCATACCACTTT. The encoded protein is CASSLGGAPYHF.

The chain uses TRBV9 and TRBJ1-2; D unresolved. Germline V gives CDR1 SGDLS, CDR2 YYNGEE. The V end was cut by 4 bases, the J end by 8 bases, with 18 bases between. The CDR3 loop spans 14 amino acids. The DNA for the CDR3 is TGTGCCAGCAGCCCGAGTACGACGGCAAGAGGCTACACCTTC. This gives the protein CASSPSTTARGYTF.

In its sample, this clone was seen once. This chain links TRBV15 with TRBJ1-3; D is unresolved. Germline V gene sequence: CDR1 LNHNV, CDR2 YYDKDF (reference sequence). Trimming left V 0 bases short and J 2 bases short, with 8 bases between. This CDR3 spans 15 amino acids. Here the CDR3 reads CATSRDSLAGNTIYF. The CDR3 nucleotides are TGTGCCACCAGCAGAGATTCTCTTGCTGGAAACACCATATATTTT. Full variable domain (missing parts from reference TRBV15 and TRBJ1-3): DAMVIQNPRYQVTQFGKPVTLSCSQTLNHNVMYWYQQKSSQAPKLLFHYYDKDFNNEADTPDNFQSRRPNTSFCFLDIRSPGLGDTAMYLCATSRDSLAGNTIYFGEGSWLTVV.

CDR3 protein: CASSHGGSNYGYTF. The CDR3 DNA is TGTGCCAGTAGTCATGGGGGATCTAACTATGGCTACACCTTC. The rearrangement links TRBV19 to TRBJ1-2; tentatively, D is TRBD1 (5 bases). V was trimmed by 5 bases and J by 0 bases, leaving 10 bases between them. This CDR3 contains 14 residues. Germline V gene data show CDR1 as LNHDA and CDR2 as SQIVND (reference sequence).

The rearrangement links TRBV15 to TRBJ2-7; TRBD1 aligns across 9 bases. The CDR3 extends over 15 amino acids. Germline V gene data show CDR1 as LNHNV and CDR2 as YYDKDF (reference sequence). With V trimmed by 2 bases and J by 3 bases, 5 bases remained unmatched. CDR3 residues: CATSRPGTGIYEQYF. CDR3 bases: TGTGCCACCAGCAGACCCGGGACAGGGATCTACGAGCAGTACTTC.

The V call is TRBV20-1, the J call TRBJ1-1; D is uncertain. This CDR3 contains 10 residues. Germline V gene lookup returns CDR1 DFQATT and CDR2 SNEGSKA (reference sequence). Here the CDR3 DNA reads TGCAGGTTTTCGAACACTGAAGCTTTCTTT. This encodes CRFSNTEAFF.

The DNA for the CDR3 is TGTGCCACCAGCAGGACTAGCGGGGGGGCAGATACGCAGTATTTT. Translating gives CATSRTSGGADTQYF. This chain joins TRBV15 and TRBJ2-3, with TRBD2 identical over 14 bases. The CDR3 covers 15 residues. Germline assignment: CDR1 LNHNV and CDR2 YYDKDF (reference sequence). Trimming cost V 3 bases and J 4 bases; bases outside gene matches: 0. The entire variable domain, with the rest obtained from reference TRBV15 and TRBJ2-3, is as follows: DAMVIQNPRYQVTQFGKPVTLSCSQTLNHNVMYWYQQKSSQAPKLLFHYYDKDFNNEADTPDNFQSRRPNTSFCFLDIRSPGLGDTAMYLCATSRTSGGADTQYFGPGTRLTVL.

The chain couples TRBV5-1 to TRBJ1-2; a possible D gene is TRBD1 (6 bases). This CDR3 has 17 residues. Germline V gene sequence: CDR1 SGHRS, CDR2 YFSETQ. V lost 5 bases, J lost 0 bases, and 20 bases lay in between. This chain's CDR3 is CASSWGAQGIANYGYTF. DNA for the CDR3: TGCGCCAGCAGTTGGGGGGCTCAGGGGATTGCTAACTATGGCTACACCTTC.

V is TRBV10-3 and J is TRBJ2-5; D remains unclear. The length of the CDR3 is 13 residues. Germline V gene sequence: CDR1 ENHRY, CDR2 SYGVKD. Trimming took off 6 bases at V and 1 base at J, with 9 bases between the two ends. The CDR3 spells CAISHRVQETQYF. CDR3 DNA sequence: TGTGCCATCAGCCATAGGGTCCAAGAGACCCAGTACTTC.

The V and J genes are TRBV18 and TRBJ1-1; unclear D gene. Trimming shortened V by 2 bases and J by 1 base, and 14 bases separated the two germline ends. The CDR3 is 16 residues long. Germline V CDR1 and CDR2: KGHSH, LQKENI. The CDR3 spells CASSPMAAAKNTEAFF. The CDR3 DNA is TGTGCCAGCTCACCAATGGCGGCTGCGAAGAACACTGAAGCTTTCTTT.

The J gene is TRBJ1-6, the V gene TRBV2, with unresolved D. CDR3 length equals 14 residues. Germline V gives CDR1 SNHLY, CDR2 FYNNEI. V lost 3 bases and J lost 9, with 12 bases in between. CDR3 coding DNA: TGTGCCAGCAGTGACCTGAACCTAGGTTCACCCCTCCACTTT. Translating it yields CASSDLNLGSPLHF.

CDR3 protein: CASSSLDSPYYGYTF. The CDR3 nucleotides are TGTGCCAGCAGTTCCCTGGACAGTCCCTACTATGGCTACACCTTC. V usage is TRBV6-2 or TRBV6-3 and J usage is TRBJ1-2, with a tentative D call TRBD1 (6 bases). This CDR3 contains 15 residues. The ends were cut back, 4 bases at V and 3 bases at J, with 15 bases in the middle. Germline V gives CDR1 MNHEY, CDR2 SVGEGT.